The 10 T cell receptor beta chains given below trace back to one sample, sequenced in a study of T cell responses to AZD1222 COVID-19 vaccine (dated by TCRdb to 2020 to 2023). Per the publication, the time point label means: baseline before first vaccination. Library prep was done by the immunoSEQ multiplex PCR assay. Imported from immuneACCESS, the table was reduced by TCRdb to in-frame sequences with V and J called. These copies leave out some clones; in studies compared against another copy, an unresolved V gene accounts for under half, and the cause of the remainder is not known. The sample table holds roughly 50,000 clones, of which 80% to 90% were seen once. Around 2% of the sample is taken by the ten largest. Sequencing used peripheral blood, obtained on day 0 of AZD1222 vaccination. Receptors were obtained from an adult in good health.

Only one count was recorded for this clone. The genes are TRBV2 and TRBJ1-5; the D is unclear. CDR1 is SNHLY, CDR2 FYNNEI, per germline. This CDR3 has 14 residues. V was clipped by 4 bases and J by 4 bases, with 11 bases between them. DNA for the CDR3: TGTGCCAGCAGTGCGGCGGCGGCTAATCAGCCCCAGCATTTT. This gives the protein CASSAAAANQPQHF.

This CDR3 is CASSVSRETEAFF. The CDR3 DNA reads TGTGCCAGCAGCGTAAGTAGGGAGACTGAAGCTTTCTTT. V and J are TRBV9 and TRBJ1-1; D is uncertain. Germline CDR1 and CDR2: SGDLS and YYNGEE. Deletions cut 1 base from V and 5 bases from J, with 9 bases between. This CDR3 is built from 13 residues.

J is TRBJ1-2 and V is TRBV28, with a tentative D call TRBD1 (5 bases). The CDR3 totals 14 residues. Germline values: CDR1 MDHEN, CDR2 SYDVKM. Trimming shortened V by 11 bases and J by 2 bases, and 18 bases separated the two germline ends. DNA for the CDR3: TGTGCCGCCTTGGACACAATTTTAAACTATGGCTACACCTTC. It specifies CAALDTILNYGYTF.

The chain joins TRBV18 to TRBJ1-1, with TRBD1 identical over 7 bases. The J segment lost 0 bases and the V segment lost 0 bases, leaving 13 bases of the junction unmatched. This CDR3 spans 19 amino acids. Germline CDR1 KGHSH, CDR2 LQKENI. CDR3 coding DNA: TGTGCCAGCTCACCACCAGAGAGGTGGGCAGGGGGAATGAACACTGAAGCTTTCTTT. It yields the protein CASSPPERWAGGMNTEAFF.

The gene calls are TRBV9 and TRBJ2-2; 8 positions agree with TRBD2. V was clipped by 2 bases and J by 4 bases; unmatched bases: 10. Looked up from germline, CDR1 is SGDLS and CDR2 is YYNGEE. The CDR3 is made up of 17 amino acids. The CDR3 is CASSVAPGGPSTGELFF. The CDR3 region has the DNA TGTGCCAGCAGCGTGGCCCCGGGAGGGCCGAGCACCGGGGAGCTGTTTTTT.

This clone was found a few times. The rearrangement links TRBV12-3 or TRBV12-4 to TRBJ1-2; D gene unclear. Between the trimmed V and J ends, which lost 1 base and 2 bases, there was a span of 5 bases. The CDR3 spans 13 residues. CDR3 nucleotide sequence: TGTGCCAGCAGTTTAGAAACAAACTATGGCTACACCTTC. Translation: CASSLETNYGYTF.

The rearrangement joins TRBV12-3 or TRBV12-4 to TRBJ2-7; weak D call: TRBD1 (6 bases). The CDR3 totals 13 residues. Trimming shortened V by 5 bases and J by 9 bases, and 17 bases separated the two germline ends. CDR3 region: CASSRDTNFVQYF. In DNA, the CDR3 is TGTGCCAGCAGTAGGGACACTAATTTCGTGCAGTACTTC.

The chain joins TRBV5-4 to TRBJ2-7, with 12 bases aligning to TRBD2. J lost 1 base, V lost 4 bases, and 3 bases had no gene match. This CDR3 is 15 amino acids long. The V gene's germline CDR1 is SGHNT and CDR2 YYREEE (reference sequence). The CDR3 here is CASSRTSGISYEQYF. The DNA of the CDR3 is TGTGCCAGCAGCCGGACTAGCGGGATATCCTACGAGCAGTACTTC. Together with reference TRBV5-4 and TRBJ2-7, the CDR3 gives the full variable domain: ETGVTQSPTHLIKTRGQQVTLRCSSQSGHNTVSWYQQALGQGPQFIFQYYREEENGRGNFPPRFSGLQFPNYSSELNVNALELDDSALYLCASSRTSGISYEQYFGPGTRLTVT.

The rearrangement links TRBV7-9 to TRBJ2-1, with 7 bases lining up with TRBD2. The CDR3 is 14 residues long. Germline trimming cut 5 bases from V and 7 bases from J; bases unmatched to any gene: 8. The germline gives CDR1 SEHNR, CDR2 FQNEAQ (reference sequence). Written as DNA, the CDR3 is TGTGCCAGCAGCAATAGCGGGTCCGCGAATGAGCAGTTCTTC. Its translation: CASSNSGSANEQFF.

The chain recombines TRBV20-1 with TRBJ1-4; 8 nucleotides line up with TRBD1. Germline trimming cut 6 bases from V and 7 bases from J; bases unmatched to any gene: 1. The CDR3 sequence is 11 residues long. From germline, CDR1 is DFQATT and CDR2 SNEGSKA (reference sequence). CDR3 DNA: TGCAGTGCGGGGACAGGTGAAAAACTGTTTTTT. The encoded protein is CSAGTGEKLFF.